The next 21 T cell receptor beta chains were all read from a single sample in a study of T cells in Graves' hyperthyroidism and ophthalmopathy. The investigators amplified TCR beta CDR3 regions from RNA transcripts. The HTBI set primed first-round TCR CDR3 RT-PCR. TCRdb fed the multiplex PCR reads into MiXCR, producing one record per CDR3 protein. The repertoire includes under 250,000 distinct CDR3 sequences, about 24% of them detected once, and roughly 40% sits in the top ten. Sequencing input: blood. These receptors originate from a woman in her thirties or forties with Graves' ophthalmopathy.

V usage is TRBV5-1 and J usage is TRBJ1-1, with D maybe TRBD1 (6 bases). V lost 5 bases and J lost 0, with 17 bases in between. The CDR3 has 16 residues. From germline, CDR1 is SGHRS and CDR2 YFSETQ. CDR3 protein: CASRERTAIMNTEAFF. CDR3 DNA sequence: TGCGCCAGCAGAGAACGGACAGCTATAATGAACACTGAAGCTTTCTTT.

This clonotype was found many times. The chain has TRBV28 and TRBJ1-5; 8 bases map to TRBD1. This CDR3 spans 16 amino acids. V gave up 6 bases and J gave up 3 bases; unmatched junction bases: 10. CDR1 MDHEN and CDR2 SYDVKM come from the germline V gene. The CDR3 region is CASRGTGTGINQPQHF. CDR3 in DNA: TGTGCCAGCAGAGGCACCGGGACAGGTATCAATCAGCCCCAGCATTTT.

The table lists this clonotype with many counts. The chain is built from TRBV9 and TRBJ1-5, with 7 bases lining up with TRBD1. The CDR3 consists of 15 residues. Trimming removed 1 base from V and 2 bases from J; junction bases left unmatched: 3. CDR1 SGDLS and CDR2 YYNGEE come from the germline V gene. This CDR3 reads CASSVTGTGNQPQHF. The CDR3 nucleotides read TGTGCCAGCAGCGTAACTGGGACAGGCAATCAGCCCCAGCATTTT.

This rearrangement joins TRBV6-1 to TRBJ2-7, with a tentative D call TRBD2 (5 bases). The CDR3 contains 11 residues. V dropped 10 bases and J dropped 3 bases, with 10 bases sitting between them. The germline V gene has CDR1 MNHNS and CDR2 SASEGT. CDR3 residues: CATADLYEQYF. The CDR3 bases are TGTGCCACAGCGGACCTCTACGAGCAGTACTTC.

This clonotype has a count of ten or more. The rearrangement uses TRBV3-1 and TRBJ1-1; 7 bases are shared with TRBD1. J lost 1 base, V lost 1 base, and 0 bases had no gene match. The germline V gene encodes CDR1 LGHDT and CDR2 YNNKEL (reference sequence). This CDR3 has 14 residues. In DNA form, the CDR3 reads TGTGCCAGCAGCCAAGGGACAGGGAACACTGAAGCTTTCTTT. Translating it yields CASSQGTGNTEAFF.

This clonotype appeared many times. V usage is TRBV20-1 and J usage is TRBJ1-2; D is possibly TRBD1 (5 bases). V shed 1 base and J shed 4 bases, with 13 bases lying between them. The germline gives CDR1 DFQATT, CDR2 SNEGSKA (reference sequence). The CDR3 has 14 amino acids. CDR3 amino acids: CSARAIGASYGYTF. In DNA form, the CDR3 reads TGCAGTGCTAGAGCGATAGGGGCCAGCTATGGCTACACCTTC.

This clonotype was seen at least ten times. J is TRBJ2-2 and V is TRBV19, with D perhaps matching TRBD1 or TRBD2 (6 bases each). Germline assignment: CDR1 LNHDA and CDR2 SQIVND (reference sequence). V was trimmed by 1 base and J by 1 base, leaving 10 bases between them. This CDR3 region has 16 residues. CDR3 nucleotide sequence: TGTGCCAGTAGTATAGTGGGGGGACAGAACACCGGGGAGCTGTTTTTT. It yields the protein CASSIVGGQNTGELFF.

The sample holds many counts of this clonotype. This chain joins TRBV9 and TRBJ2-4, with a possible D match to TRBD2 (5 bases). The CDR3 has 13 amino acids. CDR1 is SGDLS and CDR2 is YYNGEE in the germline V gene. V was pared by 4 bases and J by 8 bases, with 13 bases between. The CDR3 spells CASSPRGADIQYF. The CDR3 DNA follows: TGTGCCAGCAGCCCCCGGGGTGCAGACATTCAGTACTTC. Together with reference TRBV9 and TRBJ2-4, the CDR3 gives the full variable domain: DSGVTQTPKHLITATGQRVTLRCSPRSGDLSVYWYQQSLDQGLQFLIQYYNGEERAKGNILERFSAQQFPDLHSELNLSSLELGDSALYFCASSPRGADIQYFGAGTRLSVL.

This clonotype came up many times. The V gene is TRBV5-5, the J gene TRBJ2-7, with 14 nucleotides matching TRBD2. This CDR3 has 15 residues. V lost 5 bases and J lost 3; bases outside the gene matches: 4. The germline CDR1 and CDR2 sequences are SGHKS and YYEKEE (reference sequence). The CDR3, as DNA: TGTGCCAGCAGTCAGACTAGCGGGAGGGGCTACGAGCAGTACTTC. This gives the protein CASSQTSGRGYEQYF.

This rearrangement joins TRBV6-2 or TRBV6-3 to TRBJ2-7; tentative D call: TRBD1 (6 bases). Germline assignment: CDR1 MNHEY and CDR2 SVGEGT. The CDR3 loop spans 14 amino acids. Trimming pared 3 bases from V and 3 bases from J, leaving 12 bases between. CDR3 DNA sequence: TGTGCCAGCAGTTATCGATACAGGGACTACGAGCAGTACTTC. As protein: CASSYRYRDYEQYF.

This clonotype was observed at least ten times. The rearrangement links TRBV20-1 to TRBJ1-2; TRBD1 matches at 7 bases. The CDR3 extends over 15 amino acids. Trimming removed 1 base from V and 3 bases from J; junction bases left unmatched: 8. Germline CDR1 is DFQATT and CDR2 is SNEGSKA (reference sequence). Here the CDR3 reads CSARGFLTGDYGYTF. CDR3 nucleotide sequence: TGCAGTGCTAGAGGGTTTCTAACAGGGGACTATGGCTACACCTTC.

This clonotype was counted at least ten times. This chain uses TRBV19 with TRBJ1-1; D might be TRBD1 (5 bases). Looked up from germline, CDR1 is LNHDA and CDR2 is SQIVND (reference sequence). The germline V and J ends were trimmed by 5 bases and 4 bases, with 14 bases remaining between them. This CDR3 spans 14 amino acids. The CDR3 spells CASSFPGLGTEAFF. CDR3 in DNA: TGTGCCAGTAGTTTCCCGGGGCTAGGCACTGAAGCTTTCTTT.

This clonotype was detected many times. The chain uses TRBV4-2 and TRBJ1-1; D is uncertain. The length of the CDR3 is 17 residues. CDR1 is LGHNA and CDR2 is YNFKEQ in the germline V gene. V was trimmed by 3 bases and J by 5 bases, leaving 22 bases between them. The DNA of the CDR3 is TGTGCCAGCAGCCAGTTTGGGTGGGAGGGCGCGTTAACTGAAGCTTTCTTT. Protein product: CASSQFGWEGALTEAFF.

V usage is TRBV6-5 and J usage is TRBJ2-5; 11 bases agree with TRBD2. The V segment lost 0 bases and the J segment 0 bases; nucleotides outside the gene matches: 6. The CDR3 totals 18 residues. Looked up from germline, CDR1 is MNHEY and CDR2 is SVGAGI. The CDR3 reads CASSYSPGTSGDQETQYF. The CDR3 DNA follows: TGTGCCAGCAGTTACTCCCCCGGGACTAGCGGTGACCAAGAGACCCAGTACTTC.

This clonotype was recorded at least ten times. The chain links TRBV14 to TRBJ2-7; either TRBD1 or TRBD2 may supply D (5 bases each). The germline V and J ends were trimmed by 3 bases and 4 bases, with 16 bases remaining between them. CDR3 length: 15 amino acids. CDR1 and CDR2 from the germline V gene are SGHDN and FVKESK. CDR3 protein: CASSQVPGRIYEQYF. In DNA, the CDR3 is TGTGCCAGCAGCCAGGTCCCGGGACGGATATACGAGCAGTACTTC.

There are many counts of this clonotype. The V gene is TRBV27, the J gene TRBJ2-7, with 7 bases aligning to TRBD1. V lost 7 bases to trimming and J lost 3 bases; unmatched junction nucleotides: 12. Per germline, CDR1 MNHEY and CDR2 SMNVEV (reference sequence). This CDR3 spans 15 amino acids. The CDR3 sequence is CASTHRGLGSYEQYF. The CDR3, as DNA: TGTGCCAGCACCCACAGGGGCCTTGGGAGCTACGAGCAGTACTTC.

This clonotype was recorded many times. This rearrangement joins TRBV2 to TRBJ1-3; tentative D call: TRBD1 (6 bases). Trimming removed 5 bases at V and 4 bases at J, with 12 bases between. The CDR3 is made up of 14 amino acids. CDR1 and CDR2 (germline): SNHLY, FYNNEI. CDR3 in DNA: TGTGCCAGCAGTAAACAGGGTGGCGGAAACACCATATATTTT. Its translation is CASSKQGGGNTIYF.

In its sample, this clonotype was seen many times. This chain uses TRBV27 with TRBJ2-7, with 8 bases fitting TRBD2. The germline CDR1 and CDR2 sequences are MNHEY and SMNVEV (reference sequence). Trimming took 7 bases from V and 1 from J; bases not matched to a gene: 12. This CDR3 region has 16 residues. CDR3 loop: CASTKGGTSGSYEQYF. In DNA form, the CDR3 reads TGTGCCAGCACCAAGGGGGGCACTAGCGGTTCCTACGAGCAGTACTTC.

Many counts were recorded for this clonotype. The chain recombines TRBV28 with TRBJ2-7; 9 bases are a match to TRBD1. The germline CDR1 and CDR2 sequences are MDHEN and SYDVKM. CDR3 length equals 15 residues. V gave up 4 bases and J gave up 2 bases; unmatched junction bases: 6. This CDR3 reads CASSSPGTGTYEQYF. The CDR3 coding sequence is TGTGCCAGCAGTTCCCCCGGGACAGGGACCTACGAGCAGTACTTC.

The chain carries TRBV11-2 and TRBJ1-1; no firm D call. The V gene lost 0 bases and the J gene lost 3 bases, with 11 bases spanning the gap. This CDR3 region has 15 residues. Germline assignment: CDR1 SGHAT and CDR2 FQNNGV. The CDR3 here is CASSLEILRDTEAFF. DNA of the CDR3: TGTGCCAGCAGCTTAGAAATATTGCGGGACACTGAAGCTTTCTTT. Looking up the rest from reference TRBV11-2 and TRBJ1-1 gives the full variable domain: EAGVAQSPRYKIIEKRQSVAFWCNPISGHATLYWYQQILGQGPKLLIQFQNNGVVDDSQLPKDRFSAERLKGVDSTLKIQPAKLEDSAVYLCASSLEILRDTEAFFGQGTRLTVV.

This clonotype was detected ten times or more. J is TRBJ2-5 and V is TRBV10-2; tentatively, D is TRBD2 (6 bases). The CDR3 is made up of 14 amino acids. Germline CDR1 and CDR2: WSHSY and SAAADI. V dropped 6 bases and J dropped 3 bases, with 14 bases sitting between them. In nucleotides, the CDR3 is TGCGCCAGCAGACCTGGAGGGGTGGAAGAGACCCAGTACTTC. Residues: CASRPGGVEETQYF.